Listed below are T cell receptor beta chains from one sample, sequenced in a study of shared clonotypes between healthy human individuals. Using immunoSEQ multiplex PCR, the repertoire was profiled, and TCRdb retains in-frame clones only, with some absent. The top ten clones hold more than 10% of a sample with some 480,000 clones, about 80% of them seen once. The sample comprised PBMCs. These receptor sequences come from a woman aged 35 to 49 in good health. Some clones in this sample may be carry-over from other donors' samples. Both conserved end residues are part of each CDR3. The D gene is left open where the match is weak. A clone size is listed for some rows: how often the clone was seen (once, few, many), or a class if it is expanded.

V gene: TRBV14; clone size: -; D gene: -; J gene: TRBJ2-3; CDR3 DNA: TGTGCCAGCAGCCAAGAACCTCCGTACTGGGCGTCCACAGATACGCAGTATTTT; CDR3 protein: CASSQEPPYWASTDTQYF
V gene: TRBV5-1; clone size: -; D gene: TRBD2; J gene: TRBJ2-1; CDR3 DNA: TGCGCCAGCAGCGCCAGCGGGAGGGCCAGGGAGCAGTTCTTC; CDR3 protein: CASSASGRAREQFF
V gene: TRBV2; clone size: -; D gene: -; J gene: TRBJ1-2; CDR3 DNA: TGTGCCAGCAGTGAAACCTCACCCATTAACTATGGCTACACCTTC; CDR3 protein: CASSETSPINYGYTF
V gene: TRBV5-4; clone size: -; D gene: -; J gene: TRBJ1-5; CDR3 DNA: TGTGCCAGCAGCCCCCGGGACGGCCGCAATCAGCCCCAGCATTTT; CDR3 protein: CASSPRDGRNQPQHF
V gene: TRBV4-1; clone size: few; D gene: -; J gene: TRBJ1-1; CDR3 DNA: TGCGTCGGCAGCCGAGGACAGAGCACTGAAGCTTTCTTT; CDR3 protein: CVGSRGQSTEAFF
V gene: TRBV2; clone size: -; D gene: -; J gene: TRBJ2-7; CDR3 DNA: TGTGCCAGCAGTACAGGAACCTACGAGCAGTACTTC; CDR3 protein: CASSTGTYEQYF
V gene: TRBV28; clone size: -; D gene: -; J gene: TRBJ2-3; CDR3 DNA: TGTGCCAGCATGAGGGCAGGGGTTCCCAGCGGGACAGATACGCAGTATTTT; CDR3 protein: CASMRAGVPSGTDTQYF
V gene: TRBV6-1; clone size: many; D gene: -; J gene: TRBJ2-7; CDR3 DNA: TGTGCCAGCGGGGACGTATCCTACGAGCAGTACTTC; CDR3 protein: CASGDVSYEQYF
V gene: TRBV19; clone size: -; D gene: TRBD2; J gene: TRBJ2-7; CDR3 DNA: TGTGCCAGTAGTATAGGGACTAGCTTCTCCTACGAGCAGTACTTC; CDR3 protein: CASSIGTSFSYEQYF
V gene: TRBV5-1; clone size: -; D gene: TRBD1; J gene: TRBJ2-1; CDR3 DNA: TGCGCCAGCAGCTCCGACAGGGCTTACAATGAGCAGTTCTTC; CDR3 protein: CASSSDRAYNEQFF